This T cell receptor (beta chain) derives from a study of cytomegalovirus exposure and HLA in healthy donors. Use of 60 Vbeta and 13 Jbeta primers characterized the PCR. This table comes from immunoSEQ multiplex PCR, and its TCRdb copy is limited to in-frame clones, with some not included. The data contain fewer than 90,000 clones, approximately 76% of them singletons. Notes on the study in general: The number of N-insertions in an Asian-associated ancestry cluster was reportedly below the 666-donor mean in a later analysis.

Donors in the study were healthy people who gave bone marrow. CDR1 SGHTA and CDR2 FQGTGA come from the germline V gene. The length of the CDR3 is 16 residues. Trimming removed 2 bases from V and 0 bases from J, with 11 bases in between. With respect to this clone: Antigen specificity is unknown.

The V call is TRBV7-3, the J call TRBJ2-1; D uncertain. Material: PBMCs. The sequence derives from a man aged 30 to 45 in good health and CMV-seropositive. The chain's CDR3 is CASSLFSVASYNEQFF. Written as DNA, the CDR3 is TGTGCCAGCAGCTTATTCTCGGTAGCCTCCTACAATGAGCAGTTCTTC.